Reported below is one T cell receptor beta chain. Its antigen remains unidentified. Germline V CDR1 and CDR2: MNHEY, SMNVEV (reference sequence). V lost 8 bases to trimming and J lost 8 bases, with 21 bases between them. This CDR3 spans 14 amino acids. This record comes from a study of OX40 agonist ivuxolimab in advanced cancers. Measured with immunoSEQ multiplex PCR; TCRdb has only the in-frame clones, and not every one. Among tens of thousands of clones listed, roughly 80% were seen once. Study-wide findings and caveats: Antigen specificity of clonally expanded peripheral T cells was not established. Circulating CD4+ and CD8+ T cells showed clonal expansion by week 6 at 0.1 to 3.0 mg/kg.

The cohort excluded patients with autoimmune disease history or systemic immunosuppression. The sequenced sample was CD4+ or CD8+ T cells sorted from blood, obtained in a trial of the OX40 agonist ivuxolimab. This chain uses TRBV27 with TRBJ1-2; possible D gene TRBD1, 6 bases. This receptor was taken from an adult with an advanced solid tumor such as melanoma, head and neck, liver or kidney cancer. For the CDR3, the DNA is TGTGCCAGCCGCCGGGCGGGGGGGGCGAGCGGCTACACCTTC. This sequence encodes CASRRAGGASGYTF.